This T cell receptor beta chain is from a study of OX40 agonist ivuxolimab in advanced cancers. Study information: Patients with hepatocellular carcinoma, melanoma, renal cell or head and neck cancer made up the dose-escalation patients. One patient with hepatocellular carcinoma and two with cutaneous melanoma, three in all, had partial responses. General study findings and limits: Antigen specificity was not determined for the expanded peripheral T cells.

CDR3 length equals 18 residues. The junction had 13 bases not matched to a gene; V was cut back by 4 bases and J by 0 bases. Germline CDR1 and CDR2: SGHTS and YDEGEE. To note about this clone: The antigen is undetermined.

Produced via immunoSEQ multiplex PCR; TCRdb's table is partial and in-frame only. Of tens of thousands of clones listed, roughly 90% were seen once; the top ten hold over 1%. This TCR came from an adult with an advanced solid tumor such as melanoma, head and neck, liver or kidney cancer. The chain links TRBV5-8 to TRBJ1-3; the match to TRBD1 covers 7 bases. Specimen: CD4+ or CD8+ T cells sorted from blood, collected in a trial of the OX40 agonist ivuxolimab. The CDR3 reads CASSPTHRGFLSGNTIYF. In DNA form, the CDR3 reads TGTGCCAGCAGCCCAACCCACAGGGGATTCCTCTCTGGAAACACCATATATTTT. Full variable domain (outside the CDR3, taken from reference TRBV5-8 and TRBJ1-3): EAGVTQSPTHLIKTRGQQATLRCSPISGHTSVYWYQQALGLGLQFLLWYDEGEERNRGNFPPRFSGRQFPNYSSELNVNALELEDSALYLCASSPTHRGFLSGNTIYFGEGSWLTVV.